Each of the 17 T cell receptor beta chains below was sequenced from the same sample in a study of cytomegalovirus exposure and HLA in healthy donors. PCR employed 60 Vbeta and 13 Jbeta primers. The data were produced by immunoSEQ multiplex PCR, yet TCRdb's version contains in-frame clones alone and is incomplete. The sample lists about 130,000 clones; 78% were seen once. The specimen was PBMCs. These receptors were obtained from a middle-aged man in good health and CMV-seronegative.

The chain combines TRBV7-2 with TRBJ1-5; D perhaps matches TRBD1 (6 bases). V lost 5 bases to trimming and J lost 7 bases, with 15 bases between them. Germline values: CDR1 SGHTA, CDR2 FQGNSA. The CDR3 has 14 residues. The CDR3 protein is CASSPGAGVQPQHF. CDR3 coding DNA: TGTGCCAGCAGCCCTGGGGCAGGGGTCCAGCCCCAGCATTTT.

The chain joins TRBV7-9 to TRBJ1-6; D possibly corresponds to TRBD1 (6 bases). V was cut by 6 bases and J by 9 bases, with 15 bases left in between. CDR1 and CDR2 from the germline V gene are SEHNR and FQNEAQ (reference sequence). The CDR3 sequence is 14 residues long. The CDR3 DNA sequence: TGTGCCAGCAGTAAAACAGGGTCTGGTTCACCCCTCCACTTT. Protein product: CASSKTGSGSPLHF.

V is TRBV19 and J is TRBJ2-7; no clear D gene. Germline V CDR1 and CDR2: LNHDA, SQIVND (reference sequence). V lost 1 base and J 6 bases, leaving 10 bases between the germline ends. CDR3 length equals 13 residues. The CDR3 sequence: CASSIGEGAEQYF. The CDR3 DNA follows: TGTGCCAGTAGTATAGGAGAAGGAGCCGAGCAGTACTTC.

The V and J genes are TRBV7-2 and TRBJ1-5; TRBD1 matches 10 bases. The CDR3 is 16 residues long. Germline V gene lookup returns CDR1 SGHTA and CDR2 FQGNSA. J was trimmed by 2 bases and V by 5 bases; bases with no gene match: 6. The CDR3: CASSQDRGAGNQPQHF. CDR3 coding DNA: TGTGCCAGCAGCCAGGACAGGGGGGCGGGCAATCAGCCCCAGCATTTT. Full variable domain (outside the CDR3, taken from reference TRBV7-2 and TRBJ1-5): GAGVSQSPSNKVTEKGKDVELRCDPISGHTALYWYRQSLGQGLEFLIYFQGNSAPDKSGLPSDRFSAERTGGSVSTLTIQRTQQEDSAVYLCASSQDRGAGNQPQHFGDGTRLSIL.

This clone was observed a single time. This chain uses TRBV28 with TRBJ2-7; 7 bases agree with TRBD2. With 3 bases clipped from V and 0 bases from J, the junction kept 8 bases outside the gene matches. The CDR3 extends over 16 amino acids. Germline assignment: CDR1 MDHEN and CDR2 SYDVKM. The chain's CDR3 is CASSFPLADRSYEQYF. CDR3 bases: TGTGCCAGCAGTTTTCCGCTAGCGGACCGCTCCTACGAGCAGTACTTC.

This chain's CDR3 is CASSPPRVEAFF. The CDR3, as DNA: TGTGCCAGCAGCCCCCCCAGGGTTGAAGCTTTCTTT. The V and J genes are TRBV7-9 and TRBJ1-1, with D perhaps matching TRBD1 (5 bases). Per germline, CDR1 SEHNR and CDR2 FQNEAQ (reference sequence). V was shortened by 5 bases and J by 7 bases, with 11 bases between the two germline ends. The CDR3 spans 12 residues.

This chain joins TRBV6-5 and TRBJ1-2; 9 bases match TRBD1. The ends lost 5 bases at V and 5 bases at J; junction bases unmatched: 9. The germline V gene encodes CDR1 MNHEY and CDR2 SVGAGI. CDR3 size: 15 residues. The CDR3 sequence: CASSTGQGGWYGYTF. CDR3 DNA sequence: TGTGCCAGCAGTACGGGACAGGGCGGTTGGTATGGCTACACCTTC.

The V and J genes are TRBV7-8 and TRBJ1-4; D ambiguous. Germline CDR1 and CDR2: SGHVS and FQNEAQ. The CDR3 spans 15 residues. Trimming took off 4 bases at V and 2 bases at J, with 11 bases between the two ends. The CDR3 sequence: CASSSRRGTNEKLFF. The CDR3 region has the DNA TGTGCCAGCAGCTCCCGGCGCGGGACTAATGAAAAACTGTTTTTT.

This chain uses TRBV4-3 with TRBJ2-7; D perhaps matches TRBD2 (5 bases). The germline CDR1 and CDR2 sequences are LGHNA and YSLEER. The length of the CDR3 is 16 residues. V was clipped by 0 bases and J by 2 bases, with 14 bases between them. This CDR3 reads CASSQDFQLGAYEQYF. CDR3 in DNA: TGCGCCAGCAGCCAAGATTTCCAGTTGGGAGCCTACGAGCAGTACTTC.

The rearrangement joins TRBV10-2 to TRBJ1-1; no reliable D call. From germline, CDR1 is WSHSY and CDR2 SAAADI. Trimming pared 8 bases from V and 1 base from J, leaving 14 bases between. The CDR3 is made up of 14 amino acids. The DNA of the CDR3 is TGCGCCAGCGGAACACAGAGAACGAACACTGAAGCTTTCTTT. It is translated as CASGTQRTNTEAFF.

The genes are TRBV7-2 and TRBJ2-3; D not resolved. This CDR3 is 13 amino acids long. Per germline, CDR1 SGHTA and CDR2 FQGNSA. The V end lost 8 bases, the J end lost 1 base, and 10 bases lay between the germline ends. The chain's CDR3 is CASANYRTDTQYF. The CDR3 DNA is TGTGCCAGCGCGAACTACCGCACAGATACGCAGTATTTT.

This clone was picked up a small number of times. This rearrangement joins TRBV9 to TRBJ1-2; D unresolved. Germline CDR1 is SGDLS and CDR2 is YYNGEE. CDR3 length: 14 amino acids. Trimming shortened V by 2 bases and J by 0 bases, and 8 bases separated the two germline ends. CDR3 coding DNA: TGTGCCAGCAGCGTTTGGGGAGCTAACTATGGCTACACCTTC. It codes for CASSVWGANYGYTF.

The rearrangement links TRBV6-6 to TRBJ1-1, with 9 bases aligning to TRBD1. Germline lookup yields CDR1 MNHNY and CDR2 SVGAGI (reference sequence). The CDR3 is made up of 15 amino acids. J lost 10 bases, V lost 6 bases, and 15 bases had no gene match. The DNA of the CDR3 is TGTGCCAGCAGAACGGGGACAGGGTGGAGCTGGGGAGCTTTCTTT. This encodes CASRTGTGWSWGAFF.

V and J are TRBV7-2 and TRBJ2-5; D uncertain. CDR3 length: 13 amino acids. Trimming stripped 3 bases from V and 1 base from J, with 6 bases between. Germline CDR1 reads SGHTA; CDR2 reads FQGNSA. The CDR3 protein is CASSFSGQETQYF. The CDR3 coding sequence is TGTGCCAGCAGCTTTTCGGGCCAAGAGACCCAGTACTTC.

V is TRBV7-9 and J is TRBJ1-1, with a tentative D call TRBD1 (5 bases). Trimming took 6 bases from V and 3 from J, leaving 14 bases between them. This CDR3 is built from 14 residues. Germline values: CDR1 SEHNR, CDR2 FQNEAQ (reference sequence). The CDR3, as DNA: TGTGCCAGCAGGGCGGGGCGGTCGGACACTGAAGCTTTCTTT. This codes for CASRAGRSDTEAFF.

CDR3 coding DNA: TGCGCCAGCAGCCCCGGGACTCGGGAAAAACTGTTTTTT. It translates to CASSPGTREKLFF. The V and J genes are TRBV5-1 and TRBJ1-4; perhaps TRBD1 as D (5 bases). Per the germline V gene, CDR1 is SGHRS and CDR2 is YFSETQ. The CDR3 has 13 amino acids. Trimming took 4 bases from V and 8 from J, leaving 12 bases between them.

The CDR3 DNA reads as TGTGCCAGCAGAAAATCCGGGACAGGGGTAGAGACCCAGTACTTC. Translated, it gives CASRKSGTGVETQYF. The chain links TRBV27 to TRBJ2-5; 10 bases fit TRBD1. The germline CDR1 and CDR2 sequences are MNHEY and SMNVEV (reference sequence). There are 15 residues in the CDR3. The trim removed 6 bases at V and 4 bases at J, leaving 8 bases unmatched.